These 30 T cell receptor beta chains were all obtained from the same sample, sequenced in a study of Graves' ophthalmopathy and Graves' hyperthyroidism. TCR beta CDR3 regions were amplified from RNA transcripts. The workflow started with a first-round RT-PCR run with HTBI primers and then moved on to a second-round multiplex PCR. TCRdb re-called the multiplex PCR reads with MiXCR, one entry per CDR3 protein. The table includes about 620,000 distinct CDR3 sequences, over 20% detected once. The sequenced sample was peripheral blood. These receptor sequences come from a woman between 18 and 29 years old with stable Graves' hyperthyroidism. Some clones in this sample may be carry-over from other donors' samples.

This clonotype showed up many times. The chain links TRBV25-1 to TRBJ2-5; D remains unclear. This CDR3 is built from 12 residues. Trimming shortened V by 6 bases and J by 5 bases, and 10 bases separated the two germline ends. Germline loops: CDR1 MGHDK, CDR2 SYGVNS. CDR3 protein: CASSQESETQYF. CDR3 DNA: TGTGCCAGCAGCCAGGAGTCGGAGACCCAGTACTTC.

This clonotype was seen ten or more times. J is TRBJ2-5 and V is TRBV7-8; D may be TRBD1 (6 bases). V was cut by 6 bases and J by 2 bases, with 16 bases left in between. This CDR3 has 15 amino acids. Germline CDR1 SGHVS, CDR2 FQNEAQ. CDR3 DNA sequence: TGTGCCAGCAGTTATCCGGGACAAGCTCAAGAGACCCAGTACTTC. Protein: CASSYPGQAQETQYF. Supplemented by reference TRBV7-8 and TRBJ2-5, the full variable domain reads GAGVSQSPRYKVAKRGQDVALRCDPISGHVSLFWYQQALGQGPEFLTYFQNEAQLDKSGLPSDRFFAERPEGSVSTLKIQRTQQEDSAVYLCASSYPGQAQETQYFGPGTRLLVL.

The gene calls are TRBV29-1 and TRBJ2-7; TRBD2 might be the D (5 bases). This CDR3 is built from 12 residues. V lost 6 bases, J lost 7 bases, and 16 bases lay in between. Germline CDR1 and CDR2: SQVTM and ANQGSEA. The CDR3 region is CSVADGTREQYF. The CDR3, as DNA: TGCAGCGTAGCGGACGGAACAAGGGAGCAGTACTTC.

The chain uses TRBV9 and TRBJ1-1; TRBD1 is a possible D gene (5 bases). The CDR3 sequence is 15 residues long. Germline loops: CDR1 SGDLS, CDR2 YYNGEE. Trimming pared 2 bases from V and 1 base from J, leaving 12 bases between. This CDR3 is CASSVGTLGNTEAFF. CDR3 DNA: TGTGCCAGCAGCGTGGGGACCCTGGGGAACACTGAAGCTTTCTTT.

This CDR3 reads CSVDEGPEAFF. CDR3 DNA sequence: TGCAGCGTTGATGAGGGCCCTGAAGCTTTCTTT. The rearrangement links TRBV29-1 to TRBJ1-1; no definite D call. Germline values: CDR1 SQVTM, CDR2 ANQGSEA. The CDR3 runs to 11 residues. The V and J ends lost 3 bases and 6 bases respectively, with 8 bases between them.

This clonotype was seen ten or more times. The gene calls are TRBV6-1 and TRBJ1-6, with D unclear. With 5 bases removed from V and 9 bases from J, the gap between germline ends came to 14 bases. Per germline, CDR1 MNHNS and CDR2 SASEGT. The CDR3 is 14 amino acids. In nucleotides, the CDR3 is TGTGCCAGCAGTCCCGACGGGGAAGTTTCACCCCTCCACTTT. Translated: CASSPDGEVSPLHF.

This clonotype was counted at least ten times. The V call is TRBV28, the J call TRBJ1-1; 8 bases are a match to TRBD1. The CDR3 contains 16 residues. V gave up 4 bases and J gave up 1 base; unmatched junction bases: 8. The V gene's germline CDR1 is MDHEN and CDR2 SYDVKM. The chain's CDR3 is CASSSQGAWGNTEAFF. DNA for the CDR3: TGTGCCAGCAGTTCTCAGGGGGCGTGGGGGAACACTGAAGCTTTCTTT. The full variable domain, with the rest looked up from reference TRBV28 and TRBJ1-1, is DVKVTQSSRYLVKRTGEKVFLECVQDMDHENMFWYRQDPGLGLRLIYFSYDVKMKEKGDIPEGYSVSREKKERFSLILESASTNQTSMYLCASSSQGAWGNTEAFFGQGTRLTVV.

In its sample, this clonotype was seen many times. The chain links TRBV28 to TRBJ2-7; D uncertain. V lost 3 bases to trimming and J lost 5 bases, with 11 bases between them. The germline V gene encodes CDR1 MDHEN and CDR2 SYDVKM. The CDR3 is 13 amino acids. CDR3 sequence reads: CASSFDPADEQYF. For the CDR3, the DNA is TGTGCCAGCAGTTTCGACCCGGCAGACGAGCAGTACTTC.

This chain uses TRBV10-1 with TRBJ2-7; maybe TRBD2 (6 bases). The V and J ends lost 11 bases and 7 bases respectively, with 18 bases between them. CDR1 and CDR2 from the germline V gene are WNHNN and SYGVQD (reference sequence). The CDR3 is 12 residues long. The CDR3 DNA sequence: TGCGCCGCTGATGGCAGTGGGGGGGAGCAGTACTTC. Translation: CAADGSGGEQYF.

This clonotype was observed many times. The chain couples TRBV5-6 to TRBJ2-5; 9 nucleotides line up with TRBD2. The germline V gene has CDR1 SGHDT and CDR2 YYEEEE. The CDR3 has 17 residues. The ends lost 2 bases at V and 4 bases at J; junction bases unmatched: 12. CDR3 residues: CASSLLAGVYGGETQYF. The DNA of the CDR3 is TGTGCCAGCAGCTTATTAGCGGGAGTTTATGGGGGAGAGACCCAGTACTTC.

The J gene is TRBJ2-5, the V gene TRBV6-1; 7 bases are a match to TRBD2. There are 15 residues in the CDR3. Germline assignment: CDR1 MNHNS and CDR2 SASEGT. V was pared by 6 bases and J by 4 bases, with 11 bases of the junction left unmatched. The chain's CDR3 is CASRDWGGGRETQYF. CDR3 sequence (DNA): TGTGCCAGCAGGGACTGGGGGGGGGGAAGAGAGACCCAGTACTTC.

This rearrangement joins TRBV6-2 or TRBV6-3 to TRBJ2-4; 9 bases fit TRBD2. From germline, CDR1 is MNHEY and CDR2 SVGEGT. The length of the CDR3 is 16 residues. The V and J ends lost 4 bases and 0 bases, in that order; junction bases with no gene match: 4. This CDR3 reads CASSSIAGVAKNIQYF. In nucleotides, the CDR3 is TGTGCCAGCAGTTCCATAGCGGGGGTAGCCAAAAACATTCAGTACTTC.

This clonotype was seen more than once but under ten times. The chain joins TRBV30 to TRBJ2-7; TRBD1 matches 8 bases. V dropped 5 bases and J dropped 0; count of bases not matched to a gene: 6. CDR1 is GTSNPN and CDR2 is SVGIG in the germline V gene (reference sequence). This CDR3 region has 14 residues. CDR3 nucleotide sequence: TGTGCCTGGGGTCGACAGGGGAGCTCCTACGAGCAGTACTTC. Amino acid sequence: CAWGRQGSSYEQYF.

This clonotype has ten or more counts. This chain uses TRBV13 with TRBJ1-5; weak D call: TRBD1 (6 bases). Per germline, CDR1 PRHDT and CDR2 FYEKMQ (reference sequence). The length of the CDR3 is 13 residues. Trimming stripped 8 bases from V and 7 bases from J, with 15 bases between. The CDR3 DNA sequence: TGTGCCAGCGGAAAAGGGGGTGGGCAGCCCCAGCATTTT. It translates to CASGKGGGQPQHF.

This clonotype was detected a few times. CDR3 coding DNA: TGTGCCAGCAGCTTAGCGGTTGGGAGCTCTGGAAACACCATATATTTT. As protein: CASSLAVGSSGNTIYF. V is TRBV7-2 and J is TRBJ1-3; D is unresolved. The CDR3 has 16 residues. V was clipped by 0 bases and J by 0 bases, with 9 bases between them. Germline CDR1 SGHTA, CDR2 FQGNSA.

This clonotype was seen more than once but under ten times. This chain uses TRBV18 with TRBJ1-1; weak D call: TRBD1 (5 bases). The CDR3 has 16 amino acids. V lost 3 bases to trimming and J lost 0 bases, with 14 bases between them. CDR1 is KGHSH, CDR2 LQKENI, per germline. CDR3 in amino acids: CASSPLSGTVNTEAFF. Here the CDR3 DNA reads TGTGCCAGCTCACCGCTTTCCGGGACGGTGAACACTGAAGCTTTCTTT.

The chain uses TRBV7-6 and TRBJ1-1; D is ambiguous. CDR1 and CDR2 (germline): SGHVS, FNYEAQ. Trimming took 1 base from V and 1 from J, leaving 7 bases between them. This CDR3 contains 14 residues. The CDR3 loop reads CASSLGESNTEAFF. In DNA form, the CDR3 reads TGTGCCAGCAGCTTAGGGGAGTCGAACACTGAAGCTTTCTTT.

At least ten counts were recorded for this clonotype. The chain joins TRBV2 to TRBJ1-5; weak D call: TRBD1 (5 bases). V shed 6 bases and J shed 0 bases, with 12 bases lying between them. The CDR3 totals 15 residues. Per the germline V gene, CDR1 is SNHLY and CDR2 is FYNNEI. CDR3 bases: TGTGCCAGCAGAGGGGACGGGCATAGCAATCAGCCCCAGCATTTT. Residues: CASRGDGHSNQPQHF.

This clonotype was seen repeatedly, ten times or more. The chain is built from TRBV20-1 and TRBJ1-2; no clear D gene. Per the germline V gene, CDR1 is DFQATT and CDR2 is SNEGSKA (reference sequence). The CDR3 is 13 amino acids. Trimming shortened V by 3 bases and J by 4 bases, and 12 bases separated the two germline ends. The CDR3 spells CSASVRKSYGYTF. The CDR3 coding sequence is TGCAGTGCTAGTGTTAGAAAGAGCTATGGCTACACCTTC.

This clonotype has only one observation. A much larger clone differs by one base, so this may be a read error. This chain connects TRBV5-1 to TRBJ2-5; D perhaps matches TRBD1 (6 bases). Per the germline V gene, CDR1 is SGHRS and CDR2 is YFSETQ. The CDR3 consists of 14 residues. CDR3 region: CAGSYRTAQETQYF. The CDR3 coding sequence is TGCGCCGGCAGCTACCGGACAGCACAAGAGACCCAGTACTTC.

This clonotype was picked up many times. The chain links TRBV28 to TRBJ2-7, with TRBD2 identical over 13 bases. V shed 7 bases and J 3 bases; nucleotides not matched to a gene: 3. Germline assignment: CDR1 MDHEN and CDR2 SYDVKM. The CDR3 runs to 14 residues. This chain's CDR3 is CASTGTSGNYEQYF. Written as DNA, the CDR3 is TGTGCCAGCACCGGGACTAGCGGGAACTACGAGCAGTACTTC.

The CDR3 is CASRQLAGLGETQYF. As DNA, the CDR3 is TGTGCCAGCAGGCAGCTAGCGGGACTGGGAGAGACCCAGTACTTC. V gene TRBV27 combines with J gene TRBJ2-5, with 9 bases aligning to TRBD2. Germline trimming cut 6 bases from V and 4 bases from J; bases unmatched to any gene: 9. Germline CDR1 is MNHEY and CDR2 is SMNVEV (reference sequence). The CDR3 consists of 15 residues.

A few counts support this clonotype. V is TRBV3-1 and J is TRBJ2-2; 7 bases agree with TRBD2. V shed 4 bases and J 1 base; nucleotides not matched to a gene: 6. CDR1 LGHDT and CDR2 YNNKEL come from the germline V gene (reference sequence). The CDR3 loop spans 16 amino acids. The CDR3 nucleotides read TGTGCCAGCAGCCCTATAGCGGGCTTGAACACCGGGGAGCTGTTTTTT. Translation gives CASSPIAGLNTGELFF. The full variable domain, in which reference TRBV3-1 and TRBJ2-2 provide the parts outside the CDR3, is DTAVSQTPKYLVTQMGNDKSIKCEQNLGHDTMYWYKQDSKKFLKIMFSYNNKELIINETVPNRFSPKSPDKAHLNLHINSLELGDSAVYFCASSPIAGLNTGELFFGEGSRLTVL.

In this sample, this clonotype turned up many times. The CDR3 nucleotides are TGCAGCGTTGAAGTCGACGGAGGAACTACTCAAGAGACCCAGTACTTC. Its translation: CSVEVDGGTTQETQYF. V gene TRBV29-1 combines with J gene TRBJ2-5; D is perhaps TRBD2 (5 bases). V was pared by 1 base and J by 2 bases, with 17 bases between. Germline V gives CDR1 SQVTM, CDR2 ANQGSEA. The CDR3 is 16 residues long.

This clonotype was recorded a few times. This chain connects TRBV5-1 to TRBJ2-5; D possibly corresponds to TRBD1 (5 bases). The CDR3 totals 14 residues. Trimming removed 0 bases at V and 4 bases at J, with 10 bases between. The germline gives CDR1 SGHRS, CDR2 YFSETQ. This CDR3 is CASSLGRVAETQYF. In DNA, the CDR3 is TGCGCCAGCAGCTTGGGCAGGGTGGCAGAGACCCAGTACTTC.

This clonotype was observed at least ten times. The chain employs TRBV12-5 and TRBJ1-3; unclear D gene. This CDR3 contains 16 residues. V was cut by 0 bases and J by 4 bases, with 13 bases left in between. Per the germline V gene, CDR1 is LGHNT and CDR2 is FRNRAP. CDR3 loop: CASGLVLLGLGNTIYF. The CDR3 DNA reads TGTGCTAGTGGTTTGGTCCTCCTAGGGTTGGGAAACACCATATATTTT. Together with reference TRBV12-5 and TRBJ1-3, the CDR3 gives the full variable domain: DARVTQTPRHKVTEMGQEVTMRCQPILGHNTVFWYRQTMMQGLELLAYFRNRAPLDDSGMPKDRFSAEMPDATLATLKIQPSEPRDSAVYFCASGLVLLGLGNTIYFGEGSWLTVV.

This clonotype was observed a handful of times. This clone may be a read error of a much larger clone one base away. The rearrangement uses TRBV6-1 and TRBJ2-2; D may be TRBD2 (5 bases). The CDR3 totals 14 residues. Germline values: CDR1 MNHNS, CDR2 SASEGT. The CDR3 here is CASSVKDLTGELCF. The CDR3 region has the DNA TGTGCCAGCAGTGTCAAGGACCTTACCGGGGAGCTGTGTTTT.

The table lists this clonotype with many counts. For the CDR3, the DNA is TGTGCCACCAGCAGGGCGACTCGGAGCTCCTACGAGCAGTACTTC. Translated, it gives CATSRATRSSYEQYF. The chain has TRBV15 and TRBJ2-7; D ambiguous. The CDR3 contains 15 residues. The V gene's germline CDR1 is LNHNV and CDR2 YYDKDF (reference sequence). Deletions cut 3 bases from V and 0 bases from J, with 12 bases between.

The chain combines TRBV28 with TRBJ1-1; the D is unclear. Deletions cut 6 bases from V and 4 bases from J, with 9 bases between. The length of the CDR3 is 12 residues. Germline lookup yields CDR1 MDHEN and CDR2 SYDVKM. CDR3 sequence: CASRTPRTEAFF. The CDR3 DNA reads as TGTGCCAGCAGGACGCCGCGCACTGAAGCTTTCTTT.

This clonotype was seen repeatedly, ten times or more. The DNA for the CDR3 is TGTGCCAGCAGGAGGGGACAGGGGGCTTACGAGCAGTACTTC. It codes for CASRRGQGAYEQYF. V gene TRBV28 combines with J gene TRBJ2-7, with TRBD1 matching 12 bases. This CDR3 is built from 14 residues. Unmatched junction bases numbered 4, after V lost 6 bases and J lost 4 bases. The germline CDR1 and CDR2 sequences are MDHEN and SYDVKM.